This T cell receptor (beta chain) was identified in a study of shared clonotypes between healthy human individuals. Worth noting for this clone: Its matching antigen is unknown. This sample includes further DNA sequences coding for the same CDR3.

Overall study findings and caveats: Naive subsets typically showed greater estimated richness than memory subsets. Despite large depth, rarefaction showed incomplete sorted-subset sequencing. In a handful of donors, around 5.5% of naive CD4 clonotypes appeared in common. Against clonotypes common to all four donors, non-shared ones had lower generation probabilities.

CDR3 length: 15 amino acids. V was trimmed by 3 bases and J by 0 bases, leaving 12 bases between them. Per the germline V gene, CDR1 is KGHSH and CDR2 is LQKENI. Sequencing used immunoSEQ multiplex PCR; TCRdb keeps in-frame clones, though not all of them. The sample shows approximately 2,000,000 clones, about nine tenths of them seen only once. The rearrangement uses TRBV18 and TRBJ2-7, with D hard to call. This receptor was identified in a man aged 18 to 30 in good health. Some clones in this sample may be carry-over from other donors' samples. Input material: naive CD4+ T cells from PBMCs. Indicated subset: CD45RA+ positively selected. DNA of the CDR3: TGTGCCAGCTCACCGGGTACCCAGAGCTCCTACGAGCAGTACTTC. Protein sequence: CASSPGTQSSYEQYF.